The 25 T cell receptor beta chains below were found in one sample sequenced in a study of cytomegalovirus exposure and HLA in healthy donors. Both 60 Vbeta primers and 13 Jbeta primers went into the PCR. Generated by immunoSEQ multiplex PCR, the TCRdb table keeps only in-frame clones and is missing some. Here the sample spans 150,000 to 160,000 clones, around 79% being singletons. The specimen sequenced was PBMCs. These receptors were obtained from a man aged 18 to 30 in good health and CMV-seronegative.

The genes are TRBV2 and TRBJ1-1, with 9 bases identical to TRBD1. CDR1 and CDR2 (germline): SNHLY, FYNNEI. The V gene end was trimmed by 3 bases and the J gene end by 7 bases; junction bases not matched to a gene: 3. The CDR3 is made up of 13 amino acids. CDR3 residues: CASSEGTGIEAFF. The CDR3 DNA reads TGTGCCAGCAGTGAGGGGACAGGGATTGAAGCTTTCTTT.

This clone has more than one count but fewer than ten. The CDR3: CGQGDSYEQYF. CDR3 DNA sequence: TGTGGGCAGGGTGACTCCTACGAGCAGTACTTC. V gene TRBV30 combines with J gene TRBJ2-7; TRBD1 might be the D (5 bases). The V gene's germline CDR1 is GTSNPN and CDR2 SVGIG (reference sequence). The CDR3 runs to 11 residues.

In this sample, this clone turned up a few times. V is TRBV5-1 and J is TRBJ1-1; D is possibly TRBD1 (5 bases). V dropped 0 bases and J dropped 2 bases, with 8 bases sitting between them. This CDR3 region has 14 residues. Germline CDR1 is SGHRS and CDR2 is YFSETQ. CDR3 amino acids: CASSLGGVNTEAFF. The DNA of the CDR3 is TGCGCCAGCAGCTTGGGGGGCGTAAACACTGAAGCTTTCTTT.

This clone turned up a few times. V gene TRBV28 combines with J gene TRBJ1-4, with 8 bases identical to TRBD1. CDR3 size: 15 residues. The V and J ends lost 2 bases and 8 bases, in that order; junction bases with no gene match: 7. Germline CDR1 and CDR2: MDHEN and SYDVKM. The CDR3 DNA reads TGTGCCAGCAGTTTAGGCGGGACAGGTACGGAAAAACTGTTTTTT. Protein product: CASSLGGTGTEKLFF.

The V and J genes are TRBV19 and TRBJ1-6; 7 positions agree with TRBD1. V trimming: 6 bases; J trimming: 8 bases; junction bases outside the gene matches: 16. Per germline, CDR1 LNHDA and CDR2 SQIVND (reference sequence). The CDR3 extends over 17 amino acids. The CDR3 coding sequence is TGTGCCAGTAGCATATCCCCCCCGACAGGGATCGATTCACCCCTCCACTTT. Its protein is CASSISPPTGIDSPLHF.

In regard to this clone: Other nucleotide sequences in the sample specify the same CDR3. The chain couples TRBV5-1 to TRBJ1-1; TRBD1 matches at 9 bases. The V gene's germline CDR1 is SGHRS and CDR2 YFSETQ. V was clipped by 4 bases and J by 1 base; unmatched bases: 2. This CDR3 region has 14 residues. CDR3 DNA: TGCGCCAGCAGCCTGGACAGGGGGAACACTGAAGCTTTCTTT. This codes for CASSLDRGNTEAFF.

The genes are TRBV9 and TRBJ2-5, with 7 positions matching TRBD1. V lost 0 bases and J lost 1; bases outside the gene matches: 9. This CDR3 has 17 residues. Germline CDR1 is SGDLS and CDR2 is YYNGEE. The DNA of the CDR3 is TGTGCCAGCAGCGTAGGGATAGGACAGGCGGCCCAAGAGACCCAGTACTTC. Encoded protein: CASSVGIGQAAQETQYF.

This clone was detected only once. The rearrangement joins TRBV7-2 to TRBJ2-5, with 7 bases lining up with TRBD2. The CDR3 is 14 residues long. Germline-derived CDR1 and CDR2 are SGHTA and FQGNSA. V gave up 5 bases and J gave up 2 bases; unmatched junction bases: 5. CDR3 coding DNA: TGTGCCAGCAGCCCGTGGGGGGGGCAAGAGACCCAGTACTTC. This sequence encodes CASSPWGGQETQYF.

Notes on this clone: Relative to the germline gene, one junction end is altered; a read error may explain this. The chain employs TRBV19 and TRBJ2-6; perhaps TRBD2 as D (6 bases). Germline V gene data show CDR1 as LNHDA and CDR2 as SQIVND (reference sequence). The length of the CDR3 is 17 residues. This CDR3 is CASLRRGTNSGANGLTF. The DNA of the CDR3 is TGTGCCAGTCTTCGGAGGGGAACCAACTCTGGGGCCAACGGCCTGACTTTC.

The V call is TRBV2, the J call TRBJ2-3; 12 bases align to TRBD1. J lost 4 bases, V lost 6 bases, and 2 bases had no gene match. The CDR3 sequence is 14 residues long. Looked up from germline, CDR1 is SNHLY and CDR2 is FYNNEI. The CDR3 protein is CASSRDRGPDTQYF. As DNA, the CDR3 is TGTGCCAGCAGCCGGGACAGGGGGCCAGATACGCAGTATTTT.

The chain employs TRBV30 and TRBJ1-5, with D possibly being TRBD1 (5 bases). From germline, CDR1 is GTSNPN and CDR2 SVGIG (reference sequence). CDR3 length: 18 residues. With 2 bases removed from V and 0 bases from J, the gap between germline ends came to 20 bases. This CDR3 reads CAWSTSRDPLYSNQPQHF. The DNA for the CDR3 is TGTGCCTGGAGTACTAGCAGGGACCCATTGTATAGCAATCAGCCCCAGCATTTT.

The chain combines TRBV5-6 with TRBJ2-2; 8 bases fit TRBD2. With V trimmed by 5 bases and J by 5 bases, 8 bases remained unmatched. Germline V gene data show CDR1 as SGHDT and CDR2 as YYEEEE. The CDR3 consists of 15 residues. Here the CDR3 DNA reads TGTGCCAGCAGACCTTGGACTAGCCTAACCGGGGAGCTGTTTTTT. Its translation: CASRPWTSLTGELFF.

This clone showed up just a few times. CDR3 in amino acids: CASSVRASYEQYV. CDR3 nucleotides: TGTGCCAGCAGTGTGCGGGCCTCCTACGAGCAGTACGTC. The rearrangement links TRBV6-1 to TRBJ2-7, with a weak D call TRBD2 (5 bases). CDR3 length equals 13 residues. Germline-derived CDR1 and CDR2 are MNHNS and SASEGT. The V and J ends lost 4 bases and 0 bases respectively, with 7 bases between them.

The chain joins TRBV6-1 to TRBJ1-4, with D perhaps matching TRBD1 (6 bases). With 2 bases removed from V and 8 bases from J, the gap between germline ends came to 15 bases. Germline loops: CDR1 MNHNS, CDR2 SASEGT. The CDR3 spans 15 residues. In DNA, the CDR3 is TGTGCCAGCAGTGAACCCGACAGGCTGCGGGAAAAACTGTTTTTT. This encodes CASSEPDRLREKLFF.

The V and J genes are TRBV5-6 and TRBJ1-6; a weak D match, TRBD1 (6 bases). Germline loops: CDR1 SGHDT, CDR2 YYEEEE. The CDR3 contains 16 residues. The V and J ends lost 2 bases and 6 bases respectively, with 15 bases between them. The CDR3 sequence is CASSLAGAHANSPLHF. The CDR3 nucleotides are TGTGCCAGCAGCTTAGCGGGGGCGCATGCTAATTCACCCCTCCACTTT.

The chain links TRBV10-2 to TRBJ1-2, with 8 bases that match TRBD1. Looked up from germline, CDR1 is WSHSY and CDR2 is SAAADI. V lost 6 bases, J lost 5 bases, and 5 bases stayed unmatched. The CDR3 covers 13 residues. CDR3 coding DNA: TGCGCCAGCAGGGGGGGACAGGCTTATGGCTACACCTTC. Translating gives CASRGGQAYGYTF.

The CDR3 DNA reads as TGCAGCGTTGGCAGGGACTATGGCTACACCTTC. Protein product: CSVGRDYGYTF. The chain links TRBV29-1 to TRBJ1-2, with D perhaps matching TRBD1 (5 bases). Germline V gene sequence: CDR1 SQVTM, CDR2 ANQGSEA. This CDR3 region has 11 residues. V was trimmed by 4 bases and J by 3 bases, leaving 6 bases between them.

This sequence joins TRBV7-9 and TRBJ1-1; D might be TRBD1 (6 bases). The germline V gene has CDR1 SEHNR and CDR2 FQNEAQ (reference sequence). V lost 3 bases and J lost 4, with 24 bases in between. This CDR3 spans 18 amino acids. The CDR3 loop is CASSFRLADQGWLTEAFF. The DNA for the CDR3 is TGTGCCAGCAGCTTCCGGTTAGCCGACCAGGGGTGGCTCACTGAAGCTTTCTTT.

In DNA form, the CDR3 reads TGTGCCAGCAGCTTAGCGGAGGGTTCGACCCAGTACTTC. Protein: CASSLAEGSTQYF. V usage is TRBV7-2 and J usage is TRBJ2-7, with D possibly TRBD2 on 6 matching bases. The end of the DNA is better explained by TRBJ2-5, so the J call may be wrong. CDR1 SGHTA and CDR2 FQGNSA come from the germline V gene. CDR3 size: 13 residues.

The CDR3 DNA follows: TGTGCCAGCAGCTTAGGAGGACAGGGTGGGTACGAGCAGTACGTC. It is translated as CASSLGGQGGYEQYV. The chain carries TRBV7-9 and TRBJ2-7, with 8 bases lining up with TRBD1. The junction had 6 bases not matched to a gene; V was cut back by 1 base and J by 4 bases. The CDR3 length is 15 residues. Germline V CDR1 and CDR2: SEHNR, FQNEAQ (reference sequence).

This clone was found a few times. J is TRBJ2-7 and V is TRBV2; 9 nucleotides line up with TRBD1. The V segment lost 0 bases and the J segment 6 bases; nucleotides outside the gene matches: 6. Per the germline V gene, CDR1 is SNHLY and CDR2 is FYNNEI. The CDR3 loop spans 15 amino acids. CDR3: CASSEAGQGGGEQYF. The CDR3 DNA follows: TGTGCCAGCAGTGAAGCGGGACAGGGCGGCGGCGAGCAGTACTTC.

This chain uses TRBV5-1 with TRBJ1-4, with 11 bases lining up with TRBD1. Unmatched junction bases numbered 4, after V lost 4 bases and J lost 5 bases. The CDR3 contains 15 residues. Germline assignment: CDR1 SGHRS and CDR2 YFSETQ. DNA for the CDR3: TGCGCCAGCAGCGGTAGGGACAGGGGGAATGAAAAACTGTTTTTT. Translated, it gives CASSGRDRGNEKLFF.

The chain joins TRBV7-9 to TRBJ2-1, with a tentative D call TRBD1 (6 bases). Germline loops: CDR1 SEHNR, CDR2 FQNEAQ (reference sequence). Trimming left V 5 bases short and J 10 bases short, with 21 bases between. The CDR3 has 15 residues. The CDR3 region has the DNA TGTGCCAGCAGCCCGCCTTACAGCAGGGGCCCAGAGCAGTTCTTC. This gives the protein CASSPPYSRGPEQFF.

The gene calls are TRBV19 and TRBJ2-5; weak D call: TRBD1 (5 bases). The germline CDR1 and CDR2 sequences are LNHDA and SQIVND (reference sequence). Trimming removed 2 bases at V and 2 bases at J, with 15 bases between. The CDR3 is 16 amino acids. As DNA, the CDR3 is TGTGCCAGTAGTATAAGTTCTGGGCAGGGACAAGAGACCCAGTACTTC. Translated, it gives CASSISSGQGQETQYF.

With respect to this clone: An end of the junction differs from the germline gene, which may be a read error. The rearrangement uses TRBV10-3 and TRBJ2-6; 8 nucleotides line up with TRBD1. Germline V gives CDR1 ENHRY, CDR2 SYGVKD. The CDR3 sequence is 19 residues long. This CDR3 reads CAISYRVGQAPSGANGLTF. CDR3 nucleotides: TGTGCCATCAGTTACCGTGTGGGACAGGCGCCCTCTGGGGCCAACGGCCTGACTTTC.